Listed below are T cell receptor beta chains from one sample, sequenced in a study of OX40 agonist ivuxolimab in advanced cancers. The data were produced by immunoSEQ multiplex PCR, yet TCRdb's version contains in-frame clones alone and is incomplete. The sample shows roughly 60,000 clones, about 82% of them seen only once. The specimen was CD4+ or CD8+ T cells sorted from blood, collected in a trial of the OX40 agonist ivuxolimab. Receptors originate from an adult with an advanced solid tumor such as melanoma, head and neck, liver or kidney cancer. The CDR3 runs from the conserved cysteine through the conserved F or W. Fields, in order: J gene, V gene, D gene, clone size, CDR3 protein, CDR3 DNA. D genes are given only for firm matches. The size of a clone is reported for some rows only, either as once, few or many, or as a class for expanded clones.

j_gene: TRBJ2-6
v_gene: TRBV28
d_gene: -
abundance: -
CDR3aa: CASRGRAGANVLTF
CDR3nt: TGTGCCAGCAGAGGCAGGGCTGGGGCCAACGTCCTGACTTTC

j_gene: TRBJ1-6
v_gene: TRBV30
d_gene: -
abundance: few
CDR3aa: CAWTGMWNSPLHF
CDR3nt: TGTGCCTGGACAGGGATGTGGAATTCACCCCTCCACTTT

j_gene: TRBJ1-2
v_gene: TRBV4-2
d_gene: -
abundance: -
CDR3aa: CASSGGGYGYTF
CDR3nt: TGTGCCAGCTCGGGGGGCGGCTATGGCTACACCTTC

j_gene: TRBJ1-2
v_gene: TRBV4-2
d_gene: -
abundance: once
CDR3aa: CASSQDIEGLYGYTF
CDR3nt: TGTGCCAGCAGCCAAGATATAGAGGGACTCTATGGCTACACCTTC

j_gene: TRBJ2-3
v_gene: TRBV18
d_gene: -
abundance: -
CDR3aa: CASSPGGTQYF
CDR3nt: TGTGCCAGCTCACCGGGGGGTACGCAGTATTTT

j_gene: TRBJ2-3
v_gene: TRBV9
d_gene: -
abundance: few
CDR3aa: CASSVDYSRGATQYF
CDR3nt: TGTGCCAGCAGCGTAGATTACTCTAGGGGGGCTACGCAGTATTTT

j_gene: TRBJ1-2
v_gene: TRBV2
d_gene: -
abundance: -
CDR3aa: CATRQEDYGYTF
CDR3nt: TGTGCCACCAGACAGGAGGACTATGGCTACACCTTC

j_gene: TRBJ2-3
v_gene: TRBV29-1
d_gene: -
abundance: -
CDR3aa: CSVEGPSFSTDTQYF
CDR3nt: TGCAGCGTTGAGGGGCCTTCTTTTAGCACAGATACGCAGTATTTT

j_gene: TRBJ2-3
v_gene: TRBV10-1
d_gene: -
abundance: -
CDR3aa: CASSDGTSTDTQYF
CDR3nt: TGCGCCAGCAGTGACGGCACTAGCACAGATACGCAGTATTTT

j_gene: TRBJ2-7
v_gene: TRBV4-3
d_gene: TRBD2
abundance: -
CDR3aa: CASSQARGAGLAGGWYEQYF
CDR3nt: TGCGCCAGCAGCCAGGCTAGGGGAGCCGGACTAGCGGGGGGATGGTACGAGCAGTACTTC

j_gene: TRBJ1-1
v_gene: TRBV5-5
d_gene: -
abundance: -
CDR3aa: CASSLEGTNTEAFF
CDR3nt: TGTGCCAGCAGCTTGGAGGGAACGAACACTGAAGCTTTCTTT

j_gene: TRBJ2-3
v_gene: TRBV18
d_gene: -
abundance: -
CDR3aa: CASSPEWGADTQYF
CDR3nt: TGTGCCAGCTCACCAGAATGGGGGGCAGATACGCAGTATTTT

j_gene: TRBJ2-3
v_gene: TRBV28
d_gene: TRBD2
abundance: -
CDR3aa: CASSLGLAGVSTDTQYF
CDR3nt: TGTGCCAGCAGTTTAGGGCTAGCGGGGGTCTCCACAGATACGCAGTATTTT

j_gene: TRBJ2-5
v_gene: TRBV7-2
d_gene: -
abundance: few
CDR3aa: CASSLVGARGETQYF
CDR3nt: TGTGCCAGCAGCTTAGTAGGGGCTAGAGGAGAGACCCAGTACTTC

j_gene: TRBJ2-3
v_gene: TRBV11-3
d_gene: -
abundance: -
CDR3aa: CASSLDNGGHPDTQYF
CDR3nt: TGTGCCAGCAGCTTAGATAACGGGGGCCATCCAGATACGCAGTATTTT

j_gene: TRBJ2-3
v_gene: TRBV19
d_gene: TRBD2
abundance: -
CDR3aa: CASSIQRGGQIQYF
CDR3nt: TGTGCCAGTAGTATCCAGCGGGGGGGCCAGATTCAGTATTTT

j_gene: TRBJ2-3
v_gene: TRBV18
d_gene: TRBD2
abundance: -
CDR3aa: CASSSGTSGSTDTQYF
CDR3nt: TGTGCCAGCTCATCCGGGACTAGCGGGAGCACAGATACGCAGTATTTT

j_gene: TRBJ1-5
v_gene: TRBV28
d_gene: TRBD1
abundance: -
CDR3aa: CASSGLGTGSQPQHF
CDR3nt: TGTGCCAGCAGCGGGCTGGGGACAGGCAGTCAGCCCCAGCATTTT

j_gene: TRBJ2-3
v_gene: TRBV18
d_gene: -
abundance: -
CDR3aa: CASSPGLLDTQYF
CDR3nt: TGTGCCAGCTCACCGGGACTTTTAGATACGCAGTATTTT

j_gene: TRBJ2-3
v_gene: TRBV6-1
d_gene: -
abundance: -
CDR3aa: CASSIGLSTDTQYF
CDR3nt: TGTGCCAGCAGTATAGGACTAAGCACAGATACGCAGTATTTT

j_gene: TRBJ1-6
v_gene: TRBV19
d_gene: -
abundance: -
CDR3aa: CASSIHIVSPLHF
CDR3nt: TGTGCCAGTAGTATACATATAGTCTCACCCCTCCACTTT

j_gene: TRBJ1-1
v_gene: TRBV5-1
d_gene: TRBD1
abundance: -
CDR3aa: CASSTGQGSPEAFF
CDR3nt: TGCGCCAGCAGCACCGGACAGGGAAGCCCTGAAGCTTTCTTT

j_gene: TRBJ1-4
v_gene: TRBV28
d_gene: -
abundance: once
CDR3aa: CASSVRWAGKTRTEKLFF
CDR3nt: TGTGCCAGCAGTGTTCGGTGGGCAGGGAAGACGAGGACTGAAAAACTGTTTTTT

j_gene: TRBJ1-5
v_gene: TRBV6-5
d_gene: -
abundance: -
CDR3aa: CASSYSLGGNQPQHF
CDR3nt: TGTGCCAGCAGTTACTCTCTGGGGGGCAATCAGCCCCAGCATTTT

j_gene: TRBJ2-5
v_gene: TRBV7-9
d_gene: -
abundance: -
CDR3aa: CASSFMGAQETQYF
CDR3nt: TGTGCCAGCAGCTTCATGGGGGCCCAAGAGACCCAGTACTTC

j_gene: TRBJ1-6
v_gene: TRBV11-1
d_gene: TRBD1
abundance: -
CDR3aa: CASSLGQGSTSSPLHF
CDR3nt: TGTGCCAGCAGCTTGGGACAGGGTTCGACTTCTTCACCCCTCCACTTT

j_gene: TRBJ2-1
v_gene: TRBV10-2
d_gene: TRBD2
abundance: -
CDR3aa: CASTSGGAGNEQFF
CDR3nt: TGCGCCAGCACTAGCGGGGGGGCTGGCAATGAGCAGTTCTTC

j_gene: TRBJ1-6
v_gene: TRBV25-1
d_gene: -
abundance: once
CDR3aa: CASSEWGGTGSPLHF
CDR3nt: TGTGCCAGCAGTGAATGGGGGGGCACCGGTTCACCCCTCCACTTT

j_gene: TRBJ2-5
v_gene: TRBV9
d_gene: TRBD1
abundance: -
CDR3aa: CASSPGQGALETQYF
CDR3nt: TGTGCCAGCAGCCCGGGACAGGGGGCGCTGGAGACCCAGTACTTC

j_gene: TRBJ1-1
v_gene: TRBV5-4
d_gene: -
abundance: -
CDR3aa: CASSRQGSTEAFF
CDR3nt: TGTGCCAGCAGCCGTCAGGGGAGCACTGAAGCTTTCTTT

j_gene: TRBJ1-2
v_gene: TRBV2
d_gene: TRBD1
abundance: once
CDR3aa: CARTGALYGYTF
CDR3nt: TGTGCCCGGACAGGGGCCCTCTATGGCTACACCTTC

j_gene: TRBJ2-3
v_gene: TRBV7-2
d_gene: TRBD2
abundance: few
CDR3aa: CASSYLGSRGGVTDTQYF
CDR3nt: TGTGCCAGCAGCTACCTAGGGTCCCGGGGGGGGGTCACAGATACGCAGTATTTT

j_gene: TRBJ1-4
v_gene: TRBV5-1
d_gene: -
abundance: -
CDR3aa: CASSMGSLGTYEKLFF
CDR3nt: TGCGCCAGCAGCATGGGCTCACTCGGGACATACGAAAAACTGTTTTTT

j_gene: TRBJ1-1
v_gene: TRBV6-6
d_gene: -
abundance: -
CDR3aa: CASGQFGTEAFF
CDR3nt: TGTGCCAGCGGACAGTTCGGCACTGAAGCTTTCTTT

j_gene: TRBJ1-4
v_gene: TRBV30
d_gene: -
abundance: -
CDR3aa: CAWSVGGGEKLFF
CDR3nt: TGTGCCTGGAGTGTAGGGGGAGGTGAAAAACTGTTTTTT

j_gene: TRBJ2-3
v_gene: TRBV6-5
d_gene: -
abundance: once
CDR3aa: CASRRTVLSTDTQYF
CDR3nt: TGTGCCAGCAGACGGACAGTCCTGAGCACAGATACGCAGTATTTT

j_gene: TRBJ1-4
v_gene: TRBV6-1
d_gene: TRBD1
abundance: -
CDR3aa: CASNRGEEKLFF
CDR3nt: TGTGCCAGCAACAGGGGAGAGGAAAAACTGTTTTTT

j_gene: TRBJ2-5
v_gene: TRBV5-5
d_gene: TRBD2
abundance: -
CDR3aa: CASSGLLAGGQETQYF
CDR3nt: TGTGCCAGCAGCGGGCTACTAGCGGGGGGCCAAGAGACCCAGTACTTC

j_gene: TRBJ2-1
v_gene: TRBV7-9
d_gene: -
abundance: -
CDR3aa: CASTVLVVSSNEQFF
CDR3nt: TGTGCCAGCACCGTACTAGTTGTATCGAGCAATGAGCAGTTCTTC

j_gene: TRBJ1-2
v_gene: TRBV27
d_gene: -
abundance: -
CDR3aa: CASSSAGDGSYGYTF
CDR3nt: TGTGCCAGCAGTTCCGCAGGGGATGGTAGCTATGGCTACACCTTC

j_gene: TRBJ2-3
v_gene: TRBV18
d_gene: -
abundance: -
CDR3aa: CASSPPASTDTQYF
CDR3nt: TGTGCCAGCTCACCACCGGCCAGCACAGATACGCAGTATTTT

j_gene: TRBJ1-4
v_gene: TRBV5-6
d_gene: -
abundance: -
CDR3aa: CASSTLGGEKLFF
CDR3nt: TGTGCCAGCAGCACACTCGGGGGTGAAAAACTGTTTTTT

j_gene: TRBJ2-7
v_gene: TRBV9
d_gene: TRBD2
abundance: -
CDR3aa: CASRWTSGYEQYF
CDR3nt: TGTGCCAGCCGGTGGACTAGCGGCTACGAGCAGTACTTC

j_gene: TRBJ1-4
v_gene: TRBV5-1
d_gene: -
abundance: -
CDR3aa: CASSFGDKLFF
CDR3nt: TGCGCCAGCAGCTTTGGAGACAAACTGTTTTTT

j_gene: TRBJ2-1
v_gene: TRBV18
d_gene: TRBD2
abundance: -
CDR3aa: CASSLTTSGGASYNEQFF
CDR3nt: TGTGCCAGCTCACTAACGACTAGCGGGGGAGCCTCCTACAATGAGCAGTTCTTC

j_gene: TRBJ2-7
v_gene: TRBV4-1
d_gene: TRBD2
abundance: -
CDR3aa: CASSQERTSGGVEQYF
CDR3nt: TGCGCCAGCAGCCAAGAAAGGACTAGCGGGGGGGTTGAGCAGTACTTC

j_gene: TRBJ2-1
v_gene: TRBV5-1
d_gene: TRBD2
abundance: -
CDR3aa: CASSPLAGVRNEQFF
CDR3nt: TGCGCCAGCAGCCCACTAGCGGGGGTACGAAATGAGCAGTTCTTC

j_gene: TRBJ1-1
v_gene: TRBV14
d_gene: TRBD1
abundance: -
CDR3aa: CASSQGWTGGNTEAFF
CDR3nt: TGTGCCAGCAGCCAAGGCTGGACAGGGGGGAACACTGAAGCTTTCTTT

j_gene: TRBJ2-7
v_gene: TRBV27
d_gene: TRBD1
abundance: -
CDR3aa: CASALSGQGAYEQYF
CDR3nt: TGTGCCAGCGCTTTATCCGGACAGGGGGCGTACGAGCAGTACTTC

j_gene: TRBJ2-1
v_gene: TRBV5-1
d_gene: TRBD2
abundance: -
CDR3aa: CASSLGLAVNEQFF
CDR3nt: TGCGCCAGCAGCTTGGGACTAGCGGTCAATGAGCAGTTCTTC

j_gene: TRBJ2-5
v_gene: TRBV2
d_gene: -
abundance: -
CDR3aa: CASSELAGAQETQYF
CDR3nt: TGTGCCAGCAGTGAACTGGCAGGGGCTCAAGAGACCCAGTACTTC

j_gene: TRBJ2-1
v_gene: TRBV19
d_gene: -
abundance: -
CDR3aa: CASSIGWREQFF
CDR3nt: TGTGCCAGTAGTATAGGGTGGCGTGAGCAGTTCTTC

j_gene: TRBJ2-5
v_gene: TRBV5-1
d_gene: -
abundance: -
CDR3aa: CASSVQETQYF
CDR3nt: TGCGCCAGCAGCGTACAAGAGACCCAGTACTTC

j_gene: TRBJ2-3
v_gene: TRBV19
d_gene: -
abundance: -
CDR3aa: CASSAFPPDTQYF
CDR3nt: TGTGCCAGTAGTGCATTCCCCCCAGATACGCAGTATTTT

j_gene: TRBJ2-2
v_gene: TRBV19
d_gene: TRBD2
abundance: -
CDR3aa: CASIKRGGRNTGELFF
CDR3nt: TGTGCCAGTATTAAGCGGGGGGGCCGGAACACCGGGGAGCTGTTTTTT

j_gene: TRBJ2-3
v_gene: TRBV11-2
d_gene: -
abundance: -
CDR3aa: CASSSTGGGRDRNTQYF
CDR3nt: TGTGCCAGCAGCTCAACTGGGGGGGGCCGAGATCGGAATACGCAGTATTTT

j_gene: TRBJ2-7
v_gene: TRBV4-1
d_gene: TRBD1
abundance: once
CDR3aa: CASSQGGQGAREQYF
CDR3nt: TGCGCCAGCAGCCAAGGCGGACAGGGGGCCCGCGAGCAGTACTTC